One and the same sample provided the 12 T cell receptor beta chains below, sequenced in a study of tumor-infiltrating lymphocytes in primary liver carcinoma. Co-extracting RNA and DNA was done with roughly 18-32 mg of unsorted bulk tissue as input. A constant-region primer served to make TCR beta cDNA from roughly 500 ng total RNA. Generation of the TCR beta libraries relied on three nested multiplex PCR rounds using slightly modified ARM-PCR. The first two PCR rounds used TRBV1-TRBV30 primers with a Cbeta primer, approximately 9 cycles each. TCRdb recomputed calls from the multiplex PCR reads with MiXCR, one row per CDR3 protein. The profile shows 22,000 or so distinct CDR3 sequences, about 84% of them singletons. The specimen sequenced was liver tumor tissue from sampling region 2. Subset reported: tumor region T2, inferior pole. Receptor source: a woman aged 25 to 45 with primary liver carcinoma and hepatitis B virus infection.

The chain is built from TRBV29-1 and TRBJ1-1; 7 bases match TRBD1. The CDR3 has 12 residues. CDR1 is SQVTM and CDR2 is ANQGSEA in the germline V gene. The V and J ends lost 6 bases and 10 bases, in that order; junction bases with no gene match: 11. CDR3 in amino acids: CSVETGSTVAFF. In DNA, the CDR3 is TGCAGCGTCGAGACAGGGAGTACCGTAGCTTTCTTT.

The chain joins TRBV10-3 to TRBJ2-1; a weak D match, TRBD1 (6 bases). Germline loops: CDR1 ENHRY, CDR2 SYGVKD. The CDR3 runs to 17 residues. The CDR3 DNA follows: TGTATCATCAGTGAGTCCCAAGTGGCCAGGGGCTACAATGAGCAGTTCTTC. Residues: CIISESQVARGYNEQFF.

Regarding this clonotype: A read error may produce the germline difference seen at one junction end. This sequence joins TRBV11-2 and TRBJ2-3; 10 bases line up with TRBD2. CDR3 length equals 15 residues. Germline V gene sequence: CDR1 SGHAT, CDR2 FQNNGV. This chain's CDR3 is CVSSSGSGRADMQYF. As DNA, the CDR3 is TGTGTCAGCAGCTCGGGAAGCGGGAGGGCAGATATGCAGTATTTT.

In regard to this clonotype: Germline is not matched at one junction end, which may reflect a read error. This chain uses TRBV4-2 with TRBJ2-7, with a weak D call TRBD1 (5 bases). The germline V gene encodes CDR1 LGHNA and CDR2 YNFKEQ. CDR3 length equals 14 residues. The CDR3 DNA is TGTGCCAGCAGCTCAGGGTCCTATGTCTACGATCAGTACTTC. The encoded protein is CASSSGSYVYDQYF.

Comments on this clonotype: Germline and junction disagree at one end, which may indicate a read error. The rearrangement uses TRBV12-3 or TRBV12-4 and TRBJ2-5; a weak D match, TRBD2 (6 bases). The CDR3 totals 15 residues. CDR3 sequence: CANSSYPGSEETQYF. DNA for the CDR3: TGCGCGAACAGCTCCTACCCCGGGAGTGAAGAGACCCAGTACTTC.

The V and J genes are TRBV4-3 and TRBJ1-4; TRBD1 matches 7 bases. Germline trimming cut 5 bases from V and 2 bases from J; bases unmatched to any gene: 5. The CDR3 has 15 residues. Germline V gives CDR1 LGHNA, CDR2 YSLEER. The DNA of the CDR3 is TGCGCCAGCAGCACGCACAGGGGTACTAATGAAAAACTGTTTTTT. Translation: CASSTHRGTNEKLFF.

This chain connects TRBV6-5 to TRBJ2-7, with D maybe TRBD1 (5 bases). Per germline, CDR1 MNHEY and CDR2 SVGAGI. The V gene lost 2 bases and the J gene lost 0 bases, with 11 bases spanning the gap. The CDR3 is made up of 15 amino acids. The CDR3, as DNA: TGTGCCAGCAGTTACAAAGACAGCGACTCCTACGAGCAGTACTTC. Translated: CASSYKDSDSYEQYF.

The table lists this clonotype with a count of one. CDR3 region: CASSQEERAMTQYF. For the CDR3, the DNA is TGCGCCAGCAGCCAAGAAGAAAGGGCCATGACCCAGTACTTC. The chain links TRBV4-1 to TRBJ2-5; no reliable D call. CDR3 length equals 14 residues. V shed 0 bases and J shed 7 bases, with 12 bases lying between them. CDR1 and CDR2 (germline): MGHRA, YSYEKL.

This clonotype was seen just once. Because the CDR3 is missing its conserved closing phenylalanine or tryptophan, this is likely a read error. This CDR3 reads CASSRLSGGGYEQFS. The CDR3 nucleotides read TGTGCCAGCAGCCGACTATCGGGGGGGGGGTATGAGCAGTTCTCA. The chain is built from TRBV11-3 and TRBJ2-1; 8 bases map to TRBD2. Germline values: CDR1 SGHNT, CDR2 YENEEA. This CDR3 has 15 amino acids. V lost 5 bases and J lost 8; bases outside the gene matches: 11.

Points on this clonotype: No conserved phenylalanine or tryptophan ends this CDR3, so it is likely a read error. The chain is built from TRBV4-3 and TRBJ2-3, with D perhaps matching TRBD1 (6 bases). CDR1 and CDR2 from the germline V gene are LGHNA and YSLEER. This CDR3 has 18 residues. The CDR3 sequence is CANSQDAGTPILTDTQYC. The CDR3, as DNA: TGCGCCAACAGCCAAGATGCAGGGACACCTATACTCACGGATACGCAGTATTGT.

Only a few counts were recorded for this clonotype. This chain links TRBV11-3 with TRBJ2-1; TRBD2 matches 14 bases. V lost 5 bases, J lost 14 bases, and 11 bases stayed unmatched. This CDR3 is 15 amino acids long. Germline V gene sequence: CDR1 SGHNT, CDR2 YENEEA. In nucleotides, the CDR3 is TGTGCCAGCAGCCGACTAGCGGGGGGGGGGTACGGGGAGTTCTTC. This gives the protein CASSRLAGGGYGEFF.

Concerning this clonotype: Relative to the germline gene, one junction end is altered; a read error may explain this. The CDR3 loop reads CASSLALGPAAGGTRELFF. The CDR3 DNA reads TGTGCCAGCAGCTTGGCCTTGGGACCCGCTGCAGGAGGCACCAGGGAGCTGTTTTTT. J is TRBJ2-2 and V is TRBV5-4, with D possibly called TRBD1 or TRBD2 (5 bases each). The CDR3 length is 19 residues. CDR1 and CDR2 (germline): SGHNT, YYREEE (reference sequence).